This note documents a single TCR beta chain sequence. The record originates from a study of cytomegalovirus exposure and HLA in healthy donors. Amplification used 60 Vbeta primers and 13 Jbeta primers. This table comes from immunoSEQ multiplex PCR, and its TCRdb copy is limited to in-frame clones, with some not included. The repertoire includes more than 85,000 clones, over 70% of them detected once, and 2% to 2.5% sits in the top ten. This TCR was recovered from a young man in good health and CMV-seronegative. What was sequenced was PBMCs.

The CDR3 sequence is CASSLAGSGGATDTQYF. In DNA, the CDR3 is TGTGCCAGCAGCTTAGCCGGGAGCGGGGGAGCCACAGATACGCAGTATTTT. The chain uses TRBV7-2 and TRBJ2-3; TRBD2 matches at 8 bases. Trimming cost V 0 bases and J 2 bases; bases outside gene matches: 7. This CDR3 is built from 17 residues. Germline-derived CDR1 and CDR2 are SGHTA and FQGNSA.